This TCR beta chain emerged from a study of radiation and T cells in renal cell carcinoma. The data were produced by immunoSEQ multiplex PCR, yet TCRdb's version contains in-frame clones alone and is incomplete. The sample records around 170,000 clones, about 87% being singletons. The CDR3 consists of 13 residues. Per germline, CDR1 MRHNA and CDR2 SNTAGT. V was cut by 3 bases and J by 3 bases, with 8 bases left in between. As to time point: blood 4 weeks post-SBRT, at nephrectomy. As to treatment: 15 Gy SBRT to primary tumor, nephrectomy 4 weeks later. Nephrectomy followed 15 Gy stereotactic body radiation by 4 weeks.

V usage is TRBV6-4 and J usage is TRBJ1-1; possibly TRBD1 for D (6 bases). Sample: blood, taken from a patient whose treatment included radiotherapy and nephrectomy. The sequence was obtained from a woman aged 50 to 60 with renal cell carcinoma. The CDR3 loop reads CASSEGAHTEAFF. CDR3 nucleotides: TGTGCCAGCAGTGAGGGGGCGCACACTGAAGCTTTCTTT.